This record concerns one T cell receptor beta chain sequence. Its antigen is not known. This entry belongs to a study of cytomegalovirus exposure and HLA in healthy donors. Both 60 Vbeta primers and 13 Jbeta primers went into the PCR. Assay used: immunoSEQ multiplex PCR; TCRdb lists only in-frame clones, some missing. The profile shows about 150,000 clones, roughly 65% of them singletons. CDR3 size: 13 residues. Germline V gene sequence: CDR1 MDHEN, CDR2 SYDVKM. V dropped 3 bases and J dropped 2 bases, with 6 bases sitting between them. The study's findings and limits: Researchers reported in a later analysis that a missense DCLRE1C variant was tied to TCR beta V- and J-gene trimming. HLA restriction was apparent for most CMV-associated TCR beta chains in a later analysis. In the analysis, some V segments, TRBV6-2 and TRBV6-3 included, were excluded as indistinguishable.

The specimen was PBMCs. The sequence came from a man aged 60-69 years in good health and CMV-seronegative. This rearrangement joins TRBV28 to TRBJ2-3, with D possibly matching TRBD1 (6 bases). The CDR3 coding sequence is TGTGCCAGCAGTTTGGGGGCCACAGATACGCAGTATTTT. Amino acid sequence: CASSLGATDTQYF.